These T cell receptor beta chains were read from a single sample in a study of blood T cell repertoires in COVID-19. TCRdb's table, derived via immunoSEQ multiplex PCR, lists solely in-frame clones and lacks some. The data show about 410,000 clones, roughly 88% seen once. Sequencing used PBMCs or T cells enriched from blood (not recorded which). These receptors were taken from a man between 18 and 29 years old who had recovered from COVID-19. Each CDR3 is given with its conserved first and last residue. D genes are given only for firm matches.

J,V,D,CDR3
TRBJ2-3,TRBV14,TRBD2,CASSQQLAGPTDTQYF
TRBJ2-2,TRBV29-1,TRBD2,CSVSGLGTGELFF
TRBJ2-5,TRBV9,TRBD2,CASSVAGTSLGFQETQYF
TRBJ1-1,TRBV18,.,CASSPELLGNTEAFF
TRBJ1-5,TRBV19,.,CASSDQGRSNQPQHF
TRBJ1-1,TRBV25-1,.,CASSGQGNTEAFF
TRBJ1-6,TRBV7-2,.,CASSLVSGPYNSPLHF
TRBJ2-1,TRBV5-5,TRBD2,CASSTAAGGHNEQFF
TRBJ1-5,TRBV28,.,CASSLRGLDNQPQHF
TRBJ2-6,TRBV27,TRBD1,CASRETHRGLGANVLTF
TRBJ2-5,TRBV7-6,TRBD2,CASSLGTSGQETQYF
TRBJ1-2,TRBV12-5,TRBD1,CASGLVGQGYYGYTF
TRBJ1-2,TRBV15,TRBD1,CATSRDRGQGGYGYTF
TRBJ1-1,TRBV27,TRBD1,CASRPGTGWGTEAFF
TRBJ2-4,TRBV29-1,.,CSVQPSAGLNIQYF
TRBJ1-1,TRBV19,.,CASTTRQVPNTEAFF
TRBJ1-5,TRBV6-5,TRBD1,CASETGGTNQPQHF
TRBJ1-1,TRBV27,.,CASKVGDLNTEAFF
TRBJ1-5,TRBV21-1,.,CASSKDFRGNQPQHF
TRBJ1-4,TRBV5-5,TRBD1,CASSGGTVAGEKLFF
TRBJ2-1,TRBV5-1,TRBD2,CASSWTPGLAPFSNTHGEQFF
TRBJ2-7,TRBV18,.,CASSPGQLSVSEQYF
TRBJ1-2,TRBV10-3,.,CAISVSSRDTQSLNYGYTF